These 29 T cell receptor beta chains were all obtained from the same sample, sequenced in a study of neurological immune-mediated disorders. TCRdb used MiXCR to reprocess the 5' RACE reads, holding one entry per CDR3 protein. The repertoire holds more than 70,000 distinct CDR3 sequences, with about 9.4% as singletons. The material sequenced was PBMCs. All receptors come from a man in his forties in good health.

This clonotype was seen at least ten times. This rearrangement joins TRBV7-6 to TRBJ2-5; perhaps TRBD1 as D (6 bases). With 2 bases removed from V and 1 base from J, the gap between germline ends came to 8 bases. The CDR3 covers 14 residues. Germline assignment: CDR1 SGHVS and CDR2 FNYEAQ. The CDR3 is CASSLQGIQETQYF. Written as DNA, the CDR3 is TGTGCCAGCAGCTTACAGGGGATCCAAGAGACCCAGTACTTC.

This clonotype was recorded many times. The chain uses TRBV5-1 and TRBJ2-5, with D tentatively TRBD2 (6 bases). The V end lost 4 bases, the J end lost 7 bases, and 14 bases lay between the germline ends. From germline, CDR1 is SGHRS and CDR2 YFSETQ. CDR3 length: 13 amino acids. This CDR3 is CASSPGEVGTQYF. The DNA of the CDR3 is TGCGCCAGCAGCCCGGGAGAGGTTGGGACCCAGTACTTC.

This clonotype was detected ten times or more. As DNA, the CDR3 is TGCGCCAGCAGTCAGGGGCGGGGTGAGCAGTTCTTC. As protein: CASSQGRGEQFF. The chain carries TRBV10-2 and TRBJ2-1; the D gene could be TRBD1 or TRBD2 (6 bases each). This CDR3 contains 12 residues. The germline CDR1 and CDR2 sequences are WSHSY and SAAADI. Trimming left V 5 bases short and J 9 bases short, with 11 bases between.

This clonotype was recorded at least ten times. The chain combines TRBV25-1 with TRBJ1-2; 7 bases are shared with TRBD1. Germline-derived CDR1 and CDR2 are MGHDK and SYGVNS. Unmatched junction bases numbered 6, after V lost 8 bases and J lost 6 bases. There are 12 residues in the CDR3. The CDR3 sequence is CASLTGIDGYTF. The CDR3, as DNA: TGTGCCAGCCTGACAGGGATCGATGGCTACACCTTC.

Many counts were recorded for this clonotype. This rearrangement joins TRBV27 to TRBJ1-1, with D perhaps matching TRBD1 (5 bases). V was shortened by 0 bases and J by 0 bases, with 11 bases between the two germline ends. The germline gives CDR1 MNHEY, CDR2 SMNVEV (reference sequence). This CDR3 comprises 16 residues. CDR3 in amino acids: CASSLSGGILNTEAFF. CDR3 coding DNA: TGTGCCAGCAGTTTATCTGGGGGGATATTGAACACTGAAGCTTTCTTT.

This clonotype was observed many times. This CDR3 reads CSASGDWVGNEQFF. The CDR3, as DNA: TGCAGTGCTAGCGGGGACTGGGTTGGGAATGAGCAGTTCTTC. This chain uses TRBV20-1 with TRBJ2-1, with D tentatively TRBD2 (6 bases). The germline V and J ends were trimmed by 3 bases and 7 bases, with 16 bases remaining between them. The CDR3 runs 14 residues. The germline CDR1 and CDR2 sequences are DFQATT and SNEGSKA (reference sequence).

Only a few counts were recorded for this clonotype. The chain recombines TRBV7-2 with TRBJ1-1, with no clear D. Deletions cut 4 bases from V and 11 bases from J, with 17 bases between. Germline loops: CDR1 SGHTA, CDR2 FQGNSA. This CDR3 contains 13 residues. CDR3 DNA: TGTGCCAGCAGCTCGCCCGCCCTTGTGGAGGCTTTCTTT. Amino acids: CASSSPALVEAFF. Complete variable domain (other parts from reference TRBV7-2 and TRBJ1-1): GAGVSQSPSNKVTEKGKDVELRCDPISGHTALYWYRQSLGQGLEFLIYFQGNSAPDKSGLPSDRFSAERTGGSVSTLTIQRTQQEDSAVYLCASSSPALVEAFFGQGTRLTVV.

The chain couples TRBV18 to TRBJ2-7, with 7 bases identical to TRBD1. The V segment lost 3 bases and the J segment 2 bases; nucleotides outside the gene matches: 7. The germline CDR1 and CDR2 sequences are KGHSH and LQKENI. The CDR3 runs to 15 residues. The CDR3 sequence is CASSPRQGIPYEQYF. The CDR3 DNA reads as TGTGCCAGCTCACCTAGACAGGGAATTCCCTACGAGCAGTACTTC.

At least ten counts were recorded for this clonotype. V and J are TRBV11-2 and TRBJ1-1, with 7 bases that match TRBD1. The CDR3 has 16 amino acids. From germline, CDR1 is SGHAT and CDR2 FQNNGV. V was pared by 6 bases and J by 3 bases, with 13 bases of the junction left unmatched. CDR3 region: CASSPRQGGGDTEAFF. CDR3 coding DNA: TGTGCCAGCAGTCCACGACAGGGTGGGGGGGACACTGAAGCTTTCTTT. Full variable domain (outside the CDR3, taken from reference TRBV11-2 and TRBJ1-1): EAGVAQSPRYKIIEKRQSVAFWCNPISGHATLYWYQQILGQGPKLLIQFQNNGVVDDSQLPKDRFSAERLKGVDSTLKIQPAKLEDSAVYLCASSPRQGGGDTEAFFGQGTRLTVV.

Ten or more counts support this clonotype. The CDR3 sequence: CSARSPQIVRNEQFF. As DNA, the CDR3 is TGCAGTGCTAGATCCCCACAAATAGTTCGGAATGAGCAGTTCTTC. The chain uses TRBV20-1 and TRBJ2-1; D is undetermined. Germline CDR1 reads DFQATT; CDR2 reads SNEGSKA (reference sequence). This CDR3 is built from 15 residues. V shed 2 bases and J shed 7 bases, with 18 bases lying between them.

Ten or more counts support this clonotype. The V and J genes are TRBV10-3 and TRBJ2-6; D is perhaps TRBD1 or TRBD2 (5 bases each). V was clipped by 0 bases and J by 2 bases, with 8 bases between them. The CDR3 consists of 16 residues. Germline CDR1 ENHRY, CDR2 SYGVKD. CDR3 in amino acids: CAISESGTAGANVLTF. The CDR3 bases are TGTGCCATCAGTGAGTCCGGGACGGCTGGGGCCAACGTCCTGACTTTC.

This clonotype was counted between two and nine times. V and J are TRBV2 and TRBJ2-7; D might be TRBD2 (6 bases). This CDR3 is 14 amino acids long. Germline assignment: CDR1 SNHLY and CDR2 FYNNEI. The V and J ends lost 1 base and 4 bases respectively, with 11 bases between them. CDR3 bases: TGTGCCAGCAGTGAAGTCGGGACTTGGTACGAGCAGTACTTC. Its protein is CASSEVGTWYEQYF.

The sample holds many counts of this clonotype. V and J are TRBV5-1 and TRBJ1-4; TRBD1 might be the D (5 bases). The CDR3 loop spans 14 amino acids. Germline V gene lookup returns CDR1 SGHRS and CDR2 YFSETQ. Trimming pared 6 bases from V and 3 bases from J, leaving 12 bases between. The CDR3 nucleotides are TGCGCCAGCAACTCGGGGCTTCCTAATGAAAAACTGTTTTTT. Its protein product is CASNSGLPNEKLFF.

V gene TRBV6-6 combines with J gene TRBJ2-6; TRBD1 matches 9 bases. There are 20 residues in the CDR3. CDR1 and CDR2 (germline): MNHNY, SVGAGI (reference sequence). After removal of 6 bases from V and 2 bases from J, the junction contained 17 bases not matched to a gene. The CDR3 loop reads CASSPGTGSLIGAGANVLTF. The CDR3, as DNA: TGTGCCAGCAGCCCCGGGACAGGGTCCCTCATCGGCGCTGGGGCCAACGTCCTGACTTTC.

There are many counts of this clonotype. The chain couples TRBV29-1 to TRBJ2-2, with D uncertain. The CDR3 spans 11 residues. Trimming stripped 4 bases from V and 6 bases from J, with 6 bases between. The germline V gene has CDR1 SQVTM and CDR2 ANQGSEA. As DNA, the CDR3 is TGCAGCGTTGTTGGCTCCGGGGAGCTGTTTTTT. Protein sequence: CSVVGSGELFF.

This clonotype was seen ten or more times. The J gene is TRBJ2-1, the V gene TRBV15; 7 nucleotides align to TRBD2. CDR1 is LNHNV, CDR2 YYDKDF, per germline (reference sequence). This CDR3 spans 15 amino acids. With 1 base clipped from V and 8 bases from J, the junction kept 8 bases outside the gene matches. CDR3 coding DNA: TGTGCCACCAGCAGAGCAAGCGGGACCGGGGATGAGCAGTTCTTC. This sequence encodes CATSRASGTGDEQFF.

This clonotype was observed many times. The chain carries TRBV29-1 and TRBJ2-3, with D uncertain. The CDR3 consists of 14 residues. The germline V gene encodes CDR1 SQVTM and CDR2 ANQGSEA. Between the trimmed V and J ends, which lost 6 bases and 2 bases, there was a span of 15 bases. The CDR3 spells CSVEPTRATDTQYF. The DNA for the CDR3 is TGCAGCGTGGAACCCACAAGGGCCACAGATACGCAGTATTTT.

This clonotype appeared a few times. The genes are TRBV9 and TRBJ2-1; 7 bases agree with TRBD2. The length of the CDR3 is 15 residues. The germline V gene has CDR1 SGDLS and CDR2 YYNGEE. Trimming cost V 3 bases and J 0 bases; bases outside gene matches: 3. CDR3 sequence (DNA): TGTGCCAGCAGCGCTGGGGGGGACTCCTACAATGAGCAGTTCTTC. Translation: CASSAGGDSYNEQFF.

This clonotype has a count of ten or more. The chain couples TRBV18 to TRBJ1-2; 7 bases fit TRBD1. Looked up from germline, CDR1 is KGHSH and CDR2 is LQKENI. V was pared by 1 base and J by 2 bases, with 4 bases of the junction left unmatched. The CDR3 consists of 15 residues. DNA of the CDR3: TGTGCCAGCTCACCACGACAGGGTCCCAACTATGGCTACACCTTC. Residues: CASSPRQGPNYGYTF.

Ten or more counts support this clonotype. The CDR3 bases are TGTGCCAGCGGGGAAGTTGAGCAGTTCTTC. This encodes CASGEVEQFF. This chain uses TRBV9 with TRBJ2-1, with D uncertain. Germline V lookup: CDR1 SGDLS, CDR2 YYNGEE. Deletions cut 7 bases from V and 9 bases from J, with 8 bases between. This CDR3 region has 10 residues.

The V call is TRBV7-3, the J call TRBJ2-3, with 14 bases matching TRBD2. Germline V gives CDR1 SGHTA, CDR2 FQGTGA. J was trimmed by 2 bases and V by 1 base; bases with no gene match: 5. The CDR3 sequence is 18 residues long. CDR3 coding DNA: TGTGCCAGCAGCTTAAATGGGGGACTAGCGGGAGACACAGATACGCAGTATTTT. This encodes CASSLNGGLAGDTDTQYF.

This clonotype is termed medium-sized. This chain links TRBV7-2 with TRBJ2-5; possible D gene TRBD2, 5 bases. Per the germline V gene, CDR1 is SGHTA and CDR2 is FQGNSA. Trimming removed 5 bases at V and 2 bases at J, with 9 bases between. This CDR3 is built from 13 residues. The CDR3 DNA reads TGTGCCAGCAGCCGGACTGAACAAGAGACCCAGTACTTC. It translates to CASSRTEQETQYF.

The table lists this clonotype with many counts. The CDR3 region has the DNA TGTGCCAGCAGTTTACTTACAGGGCAAGAGACCCAGTACTTC. Encoded protein: CASSLLTGQETQYF. This chain joins TRBV28 and TRBJ2-5, with D perhaps TRBD1 (6 bases). CDR3 length: 14 amino acids. The V gene lost 2 bases and the J gene lost 2 bases, with 9 bases spanning the gap. Per the germline V gene, CDR1 is MDHEN and CDR2 is SYDVKM.

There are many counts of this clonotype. The CDR3 protein is CASSLMGLKRTPIGEQFF. Written as DNA, the CDR3 is TGCGCCAGCAGCTTGATGGGACTCAAGAGAACGCCCATAGGTGAGCAGTTCTTC. The chain couples TRBV5-1 to TRBJ2-1; D is perhaps TRBD2 (6 bases). V shed 1 base and J shed 9 bases, with 26 bases lying between them. This CDR3 comprises 18 residues. Germline CDR1 and CDR2: SGHRS and YFSETQ. Looking up the rest from reference TRBV5-1 and TRBJ2-1 gives the full variable domain: KAGVTQTPRYLIKTRGQQVTLSCSPISGHRSVSWYQQTPGQGLQFLFEYFSETQRNKGNFPGRFSGRQFSNSRSEMNVSTLELGDSALYLCASSLMGLKRTPIGEQFFGPGTRLTVL.

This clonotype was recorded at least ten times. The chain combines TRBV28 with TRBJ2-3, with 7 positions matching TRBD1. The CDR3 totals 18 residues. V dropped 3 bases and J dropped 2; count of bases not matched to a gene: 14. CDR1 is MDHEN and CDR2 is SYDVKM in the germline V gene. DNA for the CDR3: TGTGCCAGCAGTTTCCCCTATGGCCTCACAGGGGACACAGATACGCAGTATTTT. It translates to CASSFPYGLTGDTDTQYF.

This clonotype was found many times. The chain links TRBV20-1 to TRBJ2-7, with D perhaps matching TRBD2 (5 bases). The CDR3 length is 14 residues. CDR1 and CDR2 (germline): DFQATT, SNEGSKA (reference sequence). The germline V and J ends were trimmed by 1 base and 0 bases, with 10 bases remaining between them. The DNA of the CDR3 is TGCAGTGCTAGAGTGAGGGCAGTCTCCTACGAGCAGTACTTC. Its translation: CSARVRAVSYEQYF.

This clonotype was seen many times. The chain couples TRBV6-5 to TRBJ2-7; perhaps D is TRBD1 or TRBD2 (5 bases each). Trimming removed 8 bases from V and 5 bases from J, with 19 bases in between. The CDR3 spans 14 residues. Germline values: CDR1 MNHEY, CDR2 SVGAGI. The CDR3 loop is CASHNGAGIHEQYF. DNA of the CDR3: TGTGCCAGCCACAACGGGGCAGGGATACACGAGCAGTACTTC.

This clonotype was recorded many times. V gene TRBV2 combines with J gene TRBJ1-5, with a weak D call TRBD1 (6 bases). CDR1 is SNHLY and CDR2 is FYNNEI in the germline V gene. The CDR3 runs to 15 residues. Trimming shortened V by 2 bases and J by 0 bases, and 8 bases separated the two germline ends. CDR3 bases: TGTGCCAGCAGTGAAATCAGGGGTAGCAATCAGCCCCAGCATTTT. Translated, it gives CASSEIRGSNQPQHF.

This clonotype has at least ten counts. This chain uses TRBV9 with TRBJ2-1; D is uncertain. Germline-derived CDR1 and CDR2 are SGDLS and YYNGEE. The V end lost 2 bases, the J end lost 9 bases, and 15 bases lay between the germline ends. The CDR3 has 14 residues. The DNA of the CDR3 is TGTGCCAGCAGCGTCACCAGGTACAGAAGTGAGCAGTTCTTC. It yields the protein CASSVTRYRSEQFF.